This T cell receptor (beta chain) was obtained from a study of blood T cell repertoires in COVID-19. Study in general: Acute-phase and convalescent COVID-19 samples originated in the United States, Italy and Spain. In each case, the material was cDNA or gDNA derived from T cells, B-cell-depleted T cells, or PBMCs.

The length of the CDR3 is 16 residues. In the original workflow: Amplified reference gene primers provided the basis for estimating nucleated cell counts. Sequencing used immunoSEQ multiplex PCR; TCRdb keeps in-frame clones, though not all of them. V and J calls and clone size are those listed in that table; D and trimming were worked out from the DNA. The sample carries some 140,000 clones, around 82% recorded once. The receptor comes from a man between 60 and 75 years old with acute or convalescent COVID-19. The chain is built from TRBV21-1 and TRBJ2-7; TRBD2 is the table's D call and was not checked against the DNA. TRBV21-1 is assigned pseudogene status. Sequences were obtained from peripheral blood. CDR3 sequence (DNA): TGTGCCAGCAGCAAAGATGCTAGCGGGAACACCTACGAGCAGTACTTC. Translated: CASSKDASGNTYEQYF.